This TCR beta chain was profiled in a study of blood T cell repertoires in COVID-19. About the research overall: PBMCs, B-cell-depleted T cells, or T cells provided the cDNA or gDNA that made up the material.

Profiled with immunoSEQ multiplex PCR; TCRdb holds only in-frame clones, not every one. The data hold a few hundred thousand clones, with approximately 84% observed a single time. Sequencing used peripheral blood. The receptor's source is a woman aged 55 to 70 with acute or convalescent COVID-19.

CDR3 in amino acids: CASSPLGTGPHYEQYF. In DNA form, the CDR3 reads TGTGCCAGCTCACCACTCGGGACAGGGCCCCACTACGAGCAGTACTTC. The chain employs TRBV18 and TRBJ2-7; 9 bases are a match to TRBD1. With V trimmed by 1 base and J by 3 bases, 7 bases remained unmatched. Germline lookup yields CDR1 KGHSH and CDR2 LQKENI. The CDR3 extends over 16 amino acids.